The 17 T cell receptor beta chains given below trace back to one sample, sequenced in a study of T cell responses to AZD1222 COVID-19 vaccine. The protocol was immunoSEQ multiplex PCR, while the TCRdb copy is restricted to in-frame clones and leaves out a portion. The sample shows approximately 100,000 clones, roughly 87% of them seen only once. The material was peripheral blood, obtained on day 0 of AZD1222 vaccination. The origin of the receptors is an adult in good health.

J is TRBJ1-2 and V is TRBV27; TRBD1 might be the D (5 bases). V was clipped by 0 bases and J by 7 bases, with 9 bases between them. The CDR3 is made up of 13 amino acids. From germline, CDR1 is MNHEY and CDR2 SMNVEV (reference sequence). The CDR3 protein is CASSLSVGVGYTF. DNA of the CDR3: TGTGCCAGCAGTTTATCTGTGGGGGTTGGCTACACCTTC.

The rearrangement joins TRBV27 to TRBJ1-4; possible D gene TRBD1, 6 bases. The germline CDR1 and CDR2 sequences are MNHEY and SMNVEV (reference sequence). V was trimmed by 5 bases and J by 0 bases, leaving 13 bases between them. The CDR3 totals 16 residues. The CDR3 coding sequence is TGTGCCAGCAGTAGACAGGCACCTGCAACTAATGAAAAACTGTTTTTT. Translated, it gives CASSRQAPATNEKLFF. The entire variable domain, with the rest obtained from reference TRBV27 and TRBJ1-4, is as follows: EAQVTQNPRYLITVTGKKLTVTCSQNMNHEYMSWYRQDPGLGLRQIYYSMNVEVTDKGDVPEGYKVSRKEKRNFPLILESPSPNQTSLYFCASSRQAPATNEKLFFGSGTQLSVL.

V and J are TRBV24-1 and TRBJ2-5; D is tentatively TRBD1 or TRBD2 (5 bases each). V was trimmed by 0 bases and J by 1 base, leaving 11 bases between them. Germline values: CDR1 KGHDR, CDR2 SFDVKD. The CDR3 is made up of 16 amino acids. The CDR3 is CATSDLRDGPQETQYF. DNA for the CDR3: TGTGCCACCAGTGATTTGAGGGACGGACCCCAAGAGACCCAGTACTTC.

The V gene is TRBV5-1, the J gene TRBJ1-2; TRBD1 might be the D (5 bases). The CDR3 extends over 15 amino acids. CDR1 is SGHRS and CDR2 is YFSETQ in the germline V gene. The ends were cut back, 4 bases at V and 2 bases at J, with 15 bases in the middle. CDR3 coding DNA: TGCGCCAGCAGCCTGGGGGTCTCTCACAACTATGGCTACACCTTC. It translates to CASSLGVSHNYGYTF. The full variable domain, in which reference TRBV5-1 and TRBJ1-2 provide the parts outside the CDR3, is KAGVTQTPRYLIKTRGQQVTLSCSPISGHRSVSWYQQTPGQGLQFLFEYFSETQRNKGNFPGRFSGRQFSNSRSEMNVSTLELGDSALYLCASSLGVSHNYGYTFGSGTRLTVV.

The chain is built from TRBV5-5 and TRBJ2-6; the D is unclear. Trimming left V 0 bases short and J 4 bases short, with 8 bases between. CDR3 length equals 15 residues. The germline V gene encodes CDR1 SGHKS and CDR2 YYEKEE (reference sequence). The CDR3 sequence is CASSLASPGANVLTF. The CDR3 bases are TGTGCCAGCAGCTTGGCCTCCCCCGGGGCCAACGTCCTGACTTTC.

The chain combines TRBV3-1 (or the pseudogene TRBV3-2) with TRBJ2-5; 11 bases line up with TRBD2. Looked up from germline, CDR1 is LGHDT and CDR2 is YNNKEL (reference sequence). The CDR3 length is 16 residues. V lost 1 base and J lost 6; bases outside the gene matches: 7. For the CDR3, the DNA is TGTGCCAGCAGCCAAGGGTCTAGCGGGGGGAGAAAGACCCAGTACTTC. Protein sequence: CASSQGSSGGRKTQYF.

The chain combines TRBV14 with TRBJ2-2; perhaps TRBD2 as D (5 bases). The V and J ends lost 1 base and 6 bases respectively, with 9 bases between them. Germline V CDR1 and CDR2: SGHDN, FVKESK. CDR3 length equals 14 residues. The CDR3 DNA follows: TGTGCCAGCAGCCAAGTCTGGGGAGCCGGGGAGCTGTTTTTT. Its protein product is CASSQVWGAGELFF.

The genes are TRBV2 and TRBJ2-1, with 8 bases matching TRBD2. V lost 8 bases and J lost 2; bases outside the gene matches: 5. CDR1 SNHLY and CDR2 FYNNEI come from the germline V gene. The CDR3 contains 14 residues. Here the CDR3 DNA reads TGTGCCAGCGGGGGGACTAGTGCCTACAATGAGCAGTTCTTC. Its translation is CASGGTSAYNEQFF.

The chain joins TRBV29-1 to TRBJ2-3; TRBD1 aligns across 7 bases. Per the germline V gene, CDR1 is SQVTM and CDR2 is ANQGSEA. The CDR3 spans 17 residues. The V segment lost 6 bases and the J segment 4 bases; nucleotides outside the gene matches: 19. The CDR3 protein is CSVPRDRSVSVSDTQYF. The CDR3 nucleotides read TGCAGCGTGCCCCGGGACAGATCGGTCTCAGTCTCAGATACGCAGTATTTT.

The chain has TRBV28 and TRBJ2-6; D is undetermined. Germline V gene sequence: CDR1 MDHEN, CDR2 SYDVKM. The V gene lost 6 bases and the J gene lost 0 bases, with 12 bases spanning the gap. The CDR3 sequence is 16 residues long. Written as DNA, the CDR3 is TGTGCCAGCAGCCCCGCGACCGCCTCTGGGGCCAACGTCCTGACTTTC. This codes for CASSPATASGANVLTF.

This clone was seen only a few times. The chain links TRBV3-1 (or the pseudogene TRBV3-2) to TRBJ2-7; 8 bases align to TRBD2. The germline V gene has CDR1 LGHDT and CDR2 YNNKEL (reference sequence). V trimming: 3 bases; J trimming: 3 bases; junction bases outside the gene matches: 10. The CDR3 is 16 amino acids. The CDR3 DNA is TGTGCCAGCAGCCAGTTTCTAGCGGGCGGCGTCTACGAGCAGTACTTC. Amino acid sequence: CASSQFLAGGVYEQYF.

V usage is TRBV30 and J usage is TRBJ1-5, with D perhaps matching TRBD1 (6 bases). Trimming stripped 3 bases from V and 6 bases from J, with 12 bases between. The germline V gene has CDR1 GTSNPN and CDR2 SVGIG (reference sequence). The CDR3 contains 13 residues. In DNA, the CDR3 is TGTGCCTGGAGCGCGGGGGCGAGTCAGCCCCAGCATTTT. Its protein product is CAWSAGASQPQHF.

This sequence joins TRBV5-1 and TRBJ1-2; 8 positions agree with TRBD1. Unmatched junction bases numbered 9, after V lost 4 bases and J lost 1 base. This CDR3 comprises 16 residues. Germline V lookup: CDR1 SGHRS, CDR2 YFSETQ. The DNA of the CDR3 is TGCGCCAGCAGCGGCCGGACAGGGAACAGTAACTATGGCTACACCTTC. This translates into CASSGRTGNSNYGYTF.

This sequence joins TRBV30 and TRBJ2-3; 16 bases agree with TRBD2. CDR1 GTSNPN and CDR2 SVGIG come from the germline V gene (reference sequence). V was clipped by 2 bases and J by 6 bases; unmatched bases: 5. The CDR3 is made up of 16 amino acids. The CDR3 here is CAWSIAGLAGGDTQYF. CDR3 DNA sequence: TGTGCCTGGAGTATCGCGGGACTAGCGGGAGGGGATACGCAGTATTTT. The full variable domain, completed using reference TRBV30 and TRBJ2-3, is SQTIHQWPATLVQPVGSPLSLECTVEGTSNPNLYWYRQAAGRGLQLLFYSVGIGQISSEVPQNLSASRPQDRQFILSSKKLLLSDSGFYLCAWSIAGLAGGDTQYFGPGTRLTVL.

The chain combines TRBV27 with TRBJ1-2; no firm D call. Trimming shortened V by 6 bases and J by 0 bases, and 14 bases separated the two germline ends. The CDR3 spans 15 residues. The V gene's germline CDR1 is MNHEY and CDR2 SMNVEV (reference sequence). CDR3 DNA sequence: TGTGCCAGCAGGAAAGGGCCTCTTACTAACTATGGCTACACCTTC. It codes for CASRKGPLTNYGYTF.

This clone was counted a single time. The J gene is TRBJ1-3, the V gene TRBV27; 7 bases map to TRBD1. Trimming at V came to 4 bases and at J to 4 bases, leaving 4 bases not matched to a gene. The length of the CDR3 is 14 residues. The germline V gene encodes CDR1 MNHEY and CDR2 SMNVEV (reference sequence). The CDR3 coding sequence is TGTGCCAGCAGTTCGACAGGGAGAGGAAACACCATATATTTT. It specifies CASSSTGRGNTIYF.

The chain carries TRBV14 and TRBJ1-2; perhaps TRBD1 as D (6 bases). CDR3 length equals 15 residues. Deletions cut 4 bases from V and 8 bases from J, with 20 bases between. CDR1 and CDR2 (germline): SGHDN, FVKESK. CDR3 sequence reads: CASSPQDRPAGGYTF. CDR3 nucleotide sequence: TGTGCCAGCAGCCCACAGGACAGACCAGCCGGAGGCTACACCTTC.